The present T cell receptor (beta chain) was sequenced within a study of T cells after yellow fever vaccination. Study-wide results and limits: Faster peaking, at day 5 versus 15, marked a secondary response that was weaker. Post-booster repertoires again held most primary-vaccination clones (about 96% CD4, roughly 90% CD8).

This clonotype was picked up many times. Antigen specificity is unknown. The CDR3 totals 16 residues. Trimming stripped 2 bases from V and 0 bases from J, with 11 bases between. Germline CDR1 MGHDK, CDR2 SYGVNS. The 5'RACE template-switching step produced TCR cDNA and added a universal primer site and UMIs. TCRdb itself ran the 5' RACE reads through MiXCR, one entry per CDR3 protein. This sample carries a few hundred thousand distinct CDR3 sequences, about 3.5% of them seen once, and the ten largest clones take 15% to 20%. Sample: PBMCs, taken 15 days after the yellow fever booster vaccination. The rearrangement uses TRBV25-1 and TRBJ1-5; no firm D call. This clonotype was obtained from a young man who received the YFV17D yellow fever vaccine. The CDR3: CASSETASLSNQPQHF. The CDR3 region has the DNA TGTGCCAGCAGTGAAACAGCCAGTCTTAGCAATCAGCCCCAGCATTTT. The variable domain in full, completed from reference TRBV25-1 and TRBJ1-5, reads EADIYQTPRYLVIGTGKKITLECSQTMGHDKMYWYQQDPGMELHLIHYSYGVNSTEKGDLSSESTVSRIRTEHFPLTLESARPSHTSQYLCASSETASLSNQPQHFGDGTRLSIL.